The rows below give T cell receptor beta chains drawn from one sample of a study of blood T cell repertoires in COVID-19. Some clones are missing from TCRdb's copy, which holds only in-frame ones; the method was immunoSEQ multiplex PCR. The table shows 90,000 to 120,000 clones, with around 83% occurring only once. The sequenced material came from peripheral blood. These receptors were obtained from a woman of 80 years or more with active or convalescent COVID-19. The CDR3 runs from the conserved cysteine through the conserved F or W. Expanded clones get a size class; other rows say once, few or many, or leave the size out.

>TRBV19|.|TRBJ1-4
CASSLSTGYGKLFF
>TRBV19|medium-sized|TRBJ1-3
CASRTGQPSSGNTIYF
>TRBV7-9|.|TRBJ1-1
CASSPKDRGMNTEAFF
>TRBV5-6|once|TRBJ1-6
CASSLRQNNSPLHF
>TRBV7-8|.|TRBJ1-6
CASSLYSLTGGRSPLHF
>TRBV12-3/TRBV12-4|.|TRBJ1-1
CASNPRGGTEAFF
>TRBV6-2/TRBV6-3|.|TRBJ2-2
CASSWTSGKAGELFF
>TRBV9|.|TRBJ1-4
CASSVSTTNEKLFF
>TRBV6-5|once|TRBJ2-5
CASKGQPQETQYF
>TRBV29-1|.|TRBJ2-2
CSASTGGGTGELFF
>TRBV5-1|.|TRBJ1-4
CASSLAGREEEKLFF
>TRBV7-8|.|TRBJ1-1
CASSLVFQNTEAFF
>TRBV30|.|TRBJ1-6
CAWSLGQGINNSPLHF
>TRBV2|.|TRBJ2-3
CASHEGGADTQYF
>TRBV2|.|TRBJ2-1
CASGRSGSAEQFF
>TRBV5-6|.|TRBJ1-1
CASTYTGGSTEAFF
>TRBV2|.|TRBJ2-2
CASSEQGAVTGELFF
>TRBV6-5|.|TRBJ1-1
CASRGSGTEAFF
>TRBV18|.|TRBJ2-7
CASSGSSYEQYF
>TRBV28|once|TRBJ1-2
CASRPTGGRGYTF
>TRBV7-2|.|TRBJ1-1
CASSFGTANTEAFF
>TRBV11-2|.|TRBJ2-7
CASSVGATYEQYF
>TRBV7-2|.|TRBJ1-5
CASSLKGWDREQPQHF